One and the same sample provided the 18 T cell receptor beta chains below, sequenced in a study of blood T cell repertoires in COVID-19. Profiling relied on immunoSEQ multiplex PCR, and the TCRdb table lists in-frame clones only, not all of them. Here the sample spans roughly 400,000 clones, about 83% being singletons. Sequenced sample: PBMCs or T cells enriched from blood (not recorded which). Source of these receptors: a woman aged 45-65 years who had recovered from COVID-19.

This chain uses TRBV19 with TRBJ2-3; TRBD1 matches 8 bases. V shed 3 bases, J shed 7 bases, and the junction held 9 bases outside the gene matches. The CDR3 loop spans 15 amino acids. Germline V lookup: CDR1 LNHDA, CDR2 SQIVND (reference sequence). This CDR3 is CASSIGDRGFNTQYF. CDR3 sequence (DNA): TGTGCCAGTAGTATCGGAGACAGGGGTTTCAATACGCAGTATTTT.

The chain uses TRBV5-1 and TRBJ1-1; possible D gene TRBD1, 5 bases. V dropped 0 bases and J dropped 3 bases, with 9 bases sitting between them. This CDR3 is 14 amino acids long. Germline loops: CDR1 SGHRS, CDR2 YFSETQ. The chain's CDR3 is CASSLDGGYTEAFF. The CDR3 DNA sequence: TGCGCCAGCAGCTTGGACGGGGGTTACACTGAAGCTTTCTTT.

The CDR3 reads CASSLLDRQDDEQFF. The CDR3 DNA sequence: TGTGCCAGCAGCTTGCTGGACAGGCAGGACGATGAGCAGTTCTTC. The chain is built from TRBV5-6 and TRBJ2-1; 7 positions agree with TRBD1. The germline V gene encodes CDR1 SGHDT and CDR2 YYEEEE. With V trimmed by 1 base and J by 8 bases, 9 bases remained unmatched. This CDR3 is built from 15 residues.

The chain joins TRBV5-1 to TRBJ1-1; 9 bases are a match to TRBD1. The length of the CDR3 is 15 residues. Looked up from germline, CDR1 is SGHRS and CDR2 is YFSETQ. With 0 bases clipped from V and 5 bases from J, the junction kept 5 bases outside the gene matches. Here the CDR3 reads CASSLEPGQGTEAFF. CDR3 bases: TGCGCCAGCAGCTTGGAACCGGGACAGGGTACTGAAGCTTTCTTT.

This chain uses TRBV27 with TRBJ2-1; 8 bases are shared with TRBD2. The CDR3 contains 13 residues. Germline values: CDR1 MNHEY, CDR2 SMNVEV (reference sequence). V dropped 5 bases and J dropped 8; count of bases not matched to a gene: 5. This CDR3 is CASSREGLHEQFF. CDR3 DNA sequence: TGTGCCAGCAGTCGGGAGGGGCTGCATGAGCAGTTCTTC.

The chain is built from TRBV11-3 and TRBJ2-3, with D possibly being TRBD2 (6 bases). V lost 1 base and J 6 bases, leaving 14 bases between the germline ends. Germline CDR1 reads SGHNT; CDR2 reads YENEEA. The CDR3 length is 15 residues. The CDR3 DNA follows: TGTGCCAGCAGCTTAGGATCCCACCGGGGGGATACGCAGTATTTT. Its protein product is CASSLGSHRGDTQYF.

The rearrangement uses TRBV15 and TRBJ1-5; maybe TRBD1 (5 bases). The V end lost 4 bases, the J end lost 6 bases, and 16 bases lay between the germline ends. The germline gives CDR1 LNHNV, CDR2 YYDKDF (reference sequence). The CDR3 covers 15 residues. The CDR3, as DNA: TGTGCCACCAGCACCCAGGGTAAGGAGGGTCAGCCCCAGCATTTT. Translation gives CATSTQGKEGQPQHF. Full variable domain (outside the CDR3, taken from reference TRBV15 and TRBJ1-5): DAMVIQNPRYQVTQFGKPVTLSCSQTLNHNVMYWYQQKSSQAPKLLFHYYDKDFNNEADTPDNFQSRRPNTSFCFLDIRSPGLGDTAMYLCATSTQGKEGQPQHFGDGTRLSIL.

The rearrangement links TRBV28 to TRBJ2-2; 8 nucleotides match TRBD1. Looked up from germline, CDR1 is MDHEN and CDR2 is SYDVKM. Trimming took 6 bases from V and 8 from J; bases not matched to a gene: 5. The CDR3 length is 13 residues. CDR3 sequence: CASRYRGSGELFF. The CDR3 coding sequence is TGTGCCAGCAGATACAGGGGGTCAGGGGAGCTGTTTTTT.

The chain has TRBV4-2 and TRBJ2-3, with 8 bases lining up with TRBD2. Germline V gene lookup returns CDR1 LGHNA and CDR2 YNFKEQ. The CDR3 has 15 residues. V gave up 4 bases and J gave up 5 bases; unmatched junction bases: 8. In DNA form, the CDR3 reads TGTGCCAGCAGCCGTAGCGGGGCTGAGGGAGATACGCAGTATTTT. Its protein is CASSRSGAEGDTQYF.

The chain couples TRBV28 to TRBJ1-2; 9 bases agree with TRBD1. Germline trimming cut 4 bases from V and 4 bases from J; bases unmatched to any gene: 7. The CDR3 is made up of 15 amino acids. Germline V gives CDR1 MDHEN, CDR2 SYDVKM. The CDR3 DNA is TGTGCCAGCAGTTCCTCCGGGACAGGGCTCTATGGCTACACCTTC. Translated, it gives CASSSSGTGLYGYTF.

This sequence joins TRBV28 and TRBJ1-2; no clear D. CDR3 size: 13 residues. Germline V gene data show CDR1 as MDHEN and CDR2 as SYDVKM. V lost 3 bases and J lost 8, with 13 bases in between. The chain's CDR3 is CASSFVDNPGYTF. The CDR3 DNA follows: TGTGCCAGCAGTTTCGTTGACAACCCGGGCTACACCTTC.

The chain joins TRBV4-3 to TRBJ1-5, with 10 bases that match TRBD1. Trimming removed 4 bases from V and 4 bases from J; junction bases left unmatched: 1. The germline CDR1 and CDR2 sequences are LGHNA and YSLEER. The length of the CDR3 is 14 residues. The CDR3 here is CASSRDRGNQPQHF. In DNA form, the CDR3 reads TGCGCCAGCAGCCGGGACAGGGGAAATCAGCCCCAGCATTTT.

The CDR3, as DNA: TGTGCCAGCAGCCCAGACACAACGAATGGCTACACCTTC. Its translation is CASSPDTTNGYTF. V is TRBV7-9 and J is TRBJ1-2; D is uncertain. Per germline, CDR1 SEHNR and CDR2 FQNEAQ (reference sequence). The CDR3 length is 13 residues. V was trimmed by 5 bases and J by 6 bases, leaving 13 bases between them.

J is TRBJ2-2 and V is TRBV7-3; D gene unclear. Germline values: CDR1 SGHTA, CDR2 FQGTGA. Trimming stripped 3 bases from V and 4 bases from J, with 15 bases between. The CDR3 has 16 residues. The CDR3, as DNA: TGTGCCAGCAGCTTTGACGGCTTCACGGGCACCGGGGAGCTGTTTTTT. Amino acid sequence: CASSFDGFTGTGELFF.

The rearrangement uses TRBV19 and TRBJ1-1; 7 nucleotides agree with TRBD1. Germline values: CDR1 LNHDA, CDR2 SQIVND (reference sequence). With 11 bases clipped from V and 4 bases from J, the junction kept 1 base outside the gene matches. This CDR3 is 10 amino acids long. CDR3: CASGGTEAFF. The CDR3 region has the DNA TGTGCCTCAGGGGGCACTGAAGCTTTCTTT.

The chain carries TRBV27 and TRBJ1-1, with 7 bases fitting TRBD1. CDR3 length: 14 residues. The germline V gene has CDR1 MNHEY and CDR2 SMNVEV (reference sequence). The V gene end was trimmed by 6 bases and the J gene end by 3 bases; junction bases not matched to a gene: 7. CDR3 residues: CASSPMTGHTEAFF. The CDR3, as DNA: TGTGCCAGCAGCCCGATGACAGGGCACACTGAAGCTTTCTTT.

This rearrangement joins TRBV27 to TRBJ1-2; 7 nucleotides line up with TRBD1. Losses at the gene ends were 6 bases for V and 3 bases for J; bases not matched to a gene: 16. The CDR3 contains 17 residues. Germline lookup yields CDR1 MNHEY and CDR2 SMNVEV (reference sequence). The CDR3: CASRFRPLTGTHYGYTF. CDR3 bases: TGTGCCAGCAGATTTCGACCATTGACAGGGACTCACTATGGCTACACCTTC.

The CDR3 nucleotides read TGTGCCAGCAGTTACTCGACACTAGCGGGTTACAATGAGCAGTTCTTC. As protein: CASSYSTLAGYNEQFF. This chain uses TRBV6-5 with TRBJ2-1, with TRBD2 matching 9 bases. Germline trimming cut 0 bases from V and 4 bases from J; bases unmatched to any gene: 4. The CDR3 has 16 amino acids. The germline V gene encodes CDR1 MNHEY and CDR2 SVGAGI.